What follows are 25 T cell receptor beta chains derived from one specimen sequenced in a study of blood T cells in healthy people across ages. Primed by a sample-barcoded 5' primer and a J-beta primer mix, a second PCR proceeded for about 6 to 12 cycles. TCRdb used MiXCR to reprocess the 5' RACE reads, holding one entry per CDR3 protein. The profile covers 1.5 million to 2 million distinct CDR3 sequences, with roughly 49% appearing a single time and approximately 2.1% taken by the ten largest. Source material: blood. These receptors originate from a woman aged 35 to 49 in good health.

This rearrangement joins TRBV2 to TRBJ2-1; D uncertain. Trimming pared 1 base from V and 2 bases from J, leaving 9 bases between. Germline V gene lookup returns CDR1 SNHLY and CDR2 FYNNEI. The CDR3 runs to 15 residues. In DNA form, the CDR3 reads TGTGCCAGCAGTGAAGGGGCAGCTACCTACAATGAGCAGTTCTTC. It specifies CASSEGAATYNEQFF.

The chain is built from TRBV7-8 and TRBJ2-7; the match to TRBD2 covers 9 bases. Near its end, the DNA agrees better with TRBJ2-5, so the J call may be wrong. This CDR3 has 15 residues. Germline values: CDR1 SGHVS, CDR2 FQNEAQ. The CDR3 DNA follows: TGTGCCAGCAGCTTATGGCGGGGGGGCGGGGAGACCCAGTACTTC. Translated: CASSLWRGGGETQYF.

The DNA for the CDR3 is TGCGCCAGCAGCTTAACAGGGGATAAAAACATTCAGTACTTC. Residues: CASSLTGDKNIQYF. The rearrangement links TRBV5-1 to TRBJ2-4; the match to TRBD1 covers 7 bases. The germline V gene has CDR1 SGHRS and CDR2 YFSETQ. Germline trimming cut 2 bases from V and 4 bases from J; bases unmatched to any gene: 3. The CDR3 contains 14 residues.

The rearrangement links TRBV7-2 to TRBJ2-6, with D unclear. The V end was cut by 2 bases, the J end by 2 bases, with 19 bases between. The CDR3 sequence is 19 residues long. The germline V gene has CDR1 SGHTA and CDR2 FQGNSA. This CDR3 is CASSLLTTSLFAGANVLTF. CDR3 coding DNA: TGTGCCAGCAGCTTACTAACAACCAGCCTATTCGCTGGGGCCAACGTCCTGACTTTC.

This chain links TRBV7-2 with TRBJ1-2, with a possible D match to TRBD1 (5 bases). The ends were cut back, 5 bases at V and 6 bases at J, with 16 bases in the middle. There are 14 residues in the CDR3. Germline loops: CDR1 SGHTA, CDR2 FQGNSA. In DNA, the CDR3 is TGTGCCAGCAGCATCCGGGGGATCATGGATGGCTACACCTTC. Its translation: CASSIRGIMDGYTF.

This clonotype showed up just a few times. J is TRBJ2-4 and V is TRBV14; a possible D gene is TRBD2 (5 bases). This CDR3 is 13 amino acids long. The germline CDR1 and CDR2 sequences are SGHDN and FVKESK. V was cut by 4 bases and J by 13 bases, with 17 bases left in between. CDR3 DNA sequence: TGTGCCAGCAGCCCCACGATGTCCGGGGAGCAGTACTTC. It encodes CASSPTMSGEQYF.

This clonotype was seen a few times. The chain carries TRBV6-5 and TRBJ2-5; 11 positions agree with TRBD2. The CDR3 loop spans 16 amino acids. The V gene's germline CDR1 is MNHEY and CDR2 SVGAGI. V lost 4 bases to trimming and J lost 2 bases; unmatched junction nucleotides: 6. The CDR3 here is CASSWGTSGRQETQYF. The CDR3 nucleotides read TGTGCCAGCAGTTGGGGGACTAGCGGTCGTCAAGAGACCCAGTACTTC.

This clonotype was seen a few times. This chain uses TRBV5-1 with TRBJ2-4; possible D gene TRBD1, 6 bases. Trimming left V 5 bases short and J 8 bases short, with 20 bases between. This CDR3 is built from 15 residues. Germline CDR1 SGHRS, CDR2 YFSETQ. CDR3 sequence (DNA): TGCGCCAGCAGACTTGAGATAGGACAGAGAGACATTCAGTACTTC. It is translated as CASRLEIGQRDIQYF.

The chain has TRBV9 and TRBJ1-2; no reliable D call. The V and J ends lost 0 bases and 8 bases respectively, with 11 bases between them. Germline V gives CDR1 SGDLS, CDR2 YYNGEE. The CDR3 length is 13 residues. In DNA, the CDR3 is TGTGCCAGCAGCGTAGTGGGCCCGAGGGGCTACACCTTC. Translation gives CASSVVGPRGYTF.

This clonotype was detected only once. CDR3 coding DNA: TGCGCCAGCAGCTTGTCTGGCCCTTCTAATGAAAAACTGTTTTTT. It specifies CASSLSGPSNEKLFF. This rearrangement joins TRBV5-1 to TRBJ1-4; unclear D gene. Germline V gene lookup returns CDR1 SGHRS and CDR2 YFSETQ. The CDR3 runs 15 residues. The V gene lost 1 base and the J gene lost 3 bases, with 10 bases spanning the gap.

CDR3 residues: CASSLARTGVSRAGANVLTF. The CDR3 DNA reads TGTGCCAGCAGCTTAGCGCGGACAGGGGTTTCGCGTGCGGGGGCCAACGTCCTGACTTTC. This chain uses TRBV7-9 with TRBJ2-6, with 9 bases aligning to TRBD1. Losses at the gene ends were 0 bases for V and 4 bases for J; bases not matched to a gene: 13. CDR1 is SEHNR, CDR2 FQNEAQ, per germline (reference sequence). The CDR3 is made up of 20 amino acids.

The chain couples TRBV7-2 to TRBJ2-3; 9 positions match TRBD2. CDR3 length: 18 residues. Trimming at V came to 0 bases and at J to 1 base, leaving 8 bases not matched to a gene. CDR1 and CDR2 (germline): SGHTA, FQGNSA. CDR3 DNA sequence: TGTGCCAGCAGCTTAGCCCCGTTAGCGGGGGCCGGCACAGATACGCAGTATTTT. Translating it yields CASSLAPLAGAGTDTQYF.

V and J are TRBV5-1 and TRBJ2-5; 8 positions agree with TRBD1. Germline CDR1 reads SGHRS; CDR2 reads YFSETQ. J gave up 3 bases and V 7 bases, and 11 bases lay outside the gene matches. The CDR3 is 15 residues long. CDR3 region: CASVERTGPEETQYF. The DNA of the CDR3 is TGCGCCAGCGTAGAACGGACAGGGCCCGAAGAGACCCAGTACTTC. The full variable domain, completed using reference TRBV5-1 and TRBJ2-5, is KAGVTQTPRYLIKTRGQQVTLSCSPISGHRSVSWYQQTPGQGLQFLFEYFSETQRNKGNFPGRFSGRQFSNSRSEMNVSTLELGDSALYLCASVERTGPEETQYFGPGTRLLVL.

The gene calls are TRBV6-6 and TRBJ2-3, with 10 bases aligning to TRBD1. Germline trimming cut 6 bases from V and 1 base from J; bases unmatched to any gene: 7. Germline-derived CDR1 and CDR2 are MNHNY and SVGAGI (reference sequence). The CDR3 contains 16 residues. The CDR3 nucleotides read TGTGCCAGCAGAAGGACAGGGGGAGGAGGCACAGATACGCAGTATTTT. Translation gives CASRRTGGGGTDTQYF.

The chain employs TRBV7-2 and TRBJ1-2, with D uncertain. Germline V gene data show CDR1 as SGHTA and CDR2 as FQGNSA. V lost 5 bases to trimming and J lost 1 base, with 11 bases between them. This CDR3 region has 14 residues. The CDR3: CASSLQTDNYGYTF. The DNA for the CDR3 is TGTGCCAGCAGCCTCCAGACCGATAACTATGGCTACACCTTC.

This clonotype turned up a few times. This chain links TRBV4-3 with TRBJ2-1, with D possibly TRBD2 on 5 matching bases. This CDR3 is 14 amino acids long. CDR1 LGHNA and CDR2 YSLEER come from the germline V gene. V lost 0 bases and J lost 11, with 14 bases in between. The CDR3 spells CASSQDLGGLKQFF. The DNA for the CDR3 is TGCGCCAGCAGCCAAGATCTGGGCGGACTCAAGCAGTTCTTC.

This clonotype occurred many times. The chain recombines TRBV9 with TRBJ1-2; the D is unclear. Germline V gives CDR1 SGDLS, CDR2 YYNGEE. Trimming stripped 1 base from V and 0 bases from J, with 4 bases between. There are 13 residues in the CDR3. CDR3 sequence: CASSVRANYGYTF. CDR3 coding DNA: TGTGCCAGCAGCGTAAGGGCTAACTATGGCTACACCTTC.

V and J are TRBV19 and TRBJ2-2; D call uncertain. Trimming removed 4 bases from V and 3 bases from J, with 6 bases in between. Germline V gene sequence: CDR1 LNHDA, CDR2 SQIVND (reference sequence). This CDR3 has 13 amino acids. CDR3 amino acids: CASSRSHTGELFF. CDR3 DNA sequence: TGTGCCAGTAGTAGGTCTCACACCGGGGAGCTGTTTTTT.

This clonotype was picked up one time. The chain recombines TRBV30 with TRBJ2-3; weak D call: TRBD1 (6 bases). CDR3 length: 14 amino acids. V was trimmed by 0 bases and J by 3 bases, leaving 10 bases between them. Germline V gene lookup returns CDR1 GTSNPN and CDR2 SVGIG (reference sequence). DNA for the CDR3: TGTGCCTGGAGTGTACTGGGGGCGACAGATACGCAGTATTTT. Residues: CAWSVLGATDTQYF.

This clonotype was detected only a few times. The chain couples TRBV4-1 to TRBJ2-1; D perhaps matches TRBD2 (6 bases). CDR1 MGHRA and CDR2 YSYEKL come from the germline V gene. The ends were cut back, 0 bases at V and 4 bases at J, with 13 bases in the middle. This CDR3 contains 16 residues. The CDR3 DNA is TGCGCCAGCAGCCAAGATGGGGGGACTGTATACAATGAGCAGTTCTTC. Protein sequence: CASSQDGGTVYNEQFF.

This clonotype was seen only a few times. V usage is TRBV7-2 and J usage is TRBJ1-5; unclear D gene. The CDR3 is 15 residues long. The ends were cut back, 5 bases at V and 3 bases at J, with 14 bases in the middle. Per germline, CDR1 SGHTA and CDR2 FQGNSA. As DNA, the CDR3 is TGTGCCAGCAGCCGCGAGGGCGTGCCCAATCAGCCCCAGCATTTT. This codes for CASSREGVPNQPQHF.

V usage is TRBV7-2 and J usage is TRBJ1-6; D is undetermined. Trimming stripped 2 bases from V and 10 bases from J, with 9 bases between. This CDR3 is 13 amino acids long. Germline-derived CDR1 and CDR2 are SGHTA and FQGNSA. The CDR3 here is CASSLRVGSPLHF. CDR3 nucleotides: TGTGCCAGCAGCTTAAGGGTTGGATCACCCCTCCACTTT.

This clonotype has more than one count but fewer than ten. The chain joins TRBV6-5 to TRBJ2-1; D possibly matches TRBD1 or TRBD2 (6 bases each). Germline V gene sequence: CDR1 MNHEY, CDR2 SVGAGI. V was clipped by 0 bases and J by 8 bases, with 14 bases between them. The CDR3 runs to 15 residues. The CDR3 nucleotides are TGTGCCAGCAGTTACTCGAGAGGGGGAGGTGATGAGCAGTTCTTC. This gives the protein CASSYSRGGGDEQFF.

The chain links TRBV10-3 to TRBJ2-5; D may be TRBD2 (6 bases). Germline V gene sequence: CDR1 ENHRY, CDR2 SYGVKD. The CDR3 contains 13 residues. V lost 8 bases to trimming and J lost 5 bases, with 15 bases between them. The CDR3 region is CAIGQGGHETQYF. The CDR3 nucleotides read TGTGCCATCGGGCAGGGAGGTCACGAGACCCAGTACTTC.

There are a few counts of this clonotype. This chain links TRBV4-3 with TRBJ2-5; 9 positions agree with TRBD2. V was pared by 4 bases and J by 4 bases, with 7 bases of the junction left unmatched. The V gene's germline CDR1 is LGHNA and CDR2 YSLEER. The CDR3 contains 15 residues. The CDR3, as DNA: TGCGCCAGCAGCCGCAAACCGGGACTAGCAGAGACCCAGTACTTC. Translating gives CASSRKPGLAETQYF.